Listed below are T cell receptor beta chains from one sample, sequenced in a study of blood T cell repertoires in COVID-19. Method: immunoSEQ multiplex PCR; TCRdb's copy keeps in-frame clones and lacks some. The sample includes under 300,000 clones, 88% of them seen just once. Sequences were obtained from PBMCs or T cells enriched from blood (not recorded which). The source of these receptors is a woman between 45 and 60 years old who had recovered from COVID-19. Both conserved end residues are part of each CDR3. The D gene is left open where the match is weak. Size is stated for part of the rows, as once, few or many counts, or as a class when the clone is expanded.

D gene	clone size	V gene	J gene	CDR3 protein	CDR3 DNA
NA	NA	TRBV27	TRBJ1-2	CASSPRRGYGYTF	TGTGCCAGCAGTCCTCGAAGGGGCTATGGCTACACCTTC
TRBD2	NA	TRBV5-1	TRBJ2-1	CASRTSGPDNEQFF	TGCGCCAGCAGGACTAGCGGACCCGACAATGAGCAGTTCTTC
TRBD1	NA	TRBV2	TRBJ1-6	CASSEARDRAPLHF	TGTGCCAGCAGTGAGGCAAGGGACAGAGCACCCCTCCACTTT
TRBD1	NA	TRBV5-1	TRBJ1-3	CASSYGQGRNTIYF	TGCGCCAGCAGCTACGGACAGGGAAGAAACACCATATATTTT
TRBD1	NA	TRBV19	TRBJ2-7	CASRGQRSSYEQYF	TGTGCCAGTAGGGGACAGCGAAGCTCCTACGAGCAGTACTTC
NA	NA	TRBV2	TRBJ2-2	CASSVRGTGELFF	TGTGCCAGCAGTGTTCGGGGAACCGGGGAGCTGTTTTTT
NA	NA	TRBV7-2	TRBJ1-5	CASSSEWGLNQPQHF	TGTGCCAGCAGCTCAGAGTGGGGCCTCAATCAGCCCCAGCATTTT
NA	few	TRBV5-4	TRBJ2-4	CASSLAGSGGKGIQYF	TGTGCCAGCAGCTTGGCTGGTTCTGGCGGGAAAGGCATTCAGTACTTC
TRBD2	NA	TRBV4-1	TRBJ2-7	CASSKNLAGGVYEQYF	TGCGCCAGCAGCAAAAATTTAGCGGGAGGCGTATACGAGCAGTACTTC
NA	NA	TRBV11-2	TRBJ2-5	CASSLRDSITRTQYF	TGTGCCAGCAGCTTACGGGACTCCATTACTCGGACCCAGTACTTC
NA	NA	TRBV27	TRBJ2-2	CASRTIWTANTGELFF	TGTGCCAGCAGAACGATATGGACAGCGAACACCGGGGAGCTGTTTTTT
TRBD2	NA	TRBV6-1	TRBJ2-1	CASRTGTSKYNEQFF	TGTGCCAGCAGGACCGGGACTAGCAAGTACAATGAGCAGTTCTTC
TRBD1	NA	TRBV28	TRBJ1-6	CAIPGQGPNSPLHF	TGTGCCATACCGGGACAGGGACCTAATTCACCCCTCCACTTT
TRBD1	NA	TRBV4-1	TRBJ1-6	CASSKGAGNSPLHF	TGCGCCAGCAGCAAGGGGGCGGGGAATTCACCCCTCCACTTT
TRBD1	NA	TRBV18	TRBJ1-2	CASSPNRDSYGYTF	TGTGCCAGCTCACCAAACCGGGACAGTTATGGCTACACCTTC
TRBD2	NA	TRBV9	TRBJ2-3	CASSVATSGTDTQYF	TGTGCCAGCAGCGTAGCTACTAGCGGAACAGATACGCAGTATTTT
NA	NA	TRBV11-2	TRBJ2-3	CASGSASTRAADTQYF	TGTGCCAGCGGAAGCGCCTCGACTCGAGCGGCAGATACGCAGTATTTT
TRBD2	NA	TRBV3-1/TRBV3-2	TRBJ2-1	CASSPGTSGVSSYNEQFF	TGTGCCAGCAGCCCCGGGACTAGCGGCGTGAGCTCCTACAATGAGCAGTTCTTC
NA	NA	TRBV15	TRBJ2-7	CATSRDSIGGSSYEQYF	TGTGCCACCAGCAGAGATTCAATAGGCGGTTCCTCCTACGAGCAGTACTTC
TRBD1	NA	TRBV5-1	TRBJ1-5	CASSHGTENQPQHF	TGCGCCAGCAGCCACGGGACAGAGAATCAGCCCCAGCATTTT
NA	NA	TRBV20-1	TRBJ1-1	CSAKRTEAFF	TGCAGTGCTAAGCGCACTGAAGCTTTCTTT
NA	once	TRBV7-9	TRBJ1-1	CASSRGQQNTEAFF	TGTGCCAGCAGCCGTGGACAACAGAACACTGAAGCTTTCTTT
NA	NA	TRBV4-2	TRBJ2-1	CASSQVAGEGEQFF	TGTGCCAGCAGCCAAGTGGCCGGGGAAGGTGAGCAGTTCTTC
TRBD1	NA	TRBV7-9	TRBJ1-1	CASSLGQGNTEAFF	TGTGCCAGCAGCTTGGGACAGGGGAACACTGAAGCTTTCTTT
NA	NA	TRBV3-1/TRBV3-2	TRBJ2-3	CASSQGPSRHTQYF	TGTGCCAGCAGCCAAGGTCCTAGCAGGCATACGCAGTATTTT
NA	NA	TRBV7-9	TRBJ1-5	CASSRTGGNQPQHF	TGTGCCAGCAGCCGTACCGGGGGCAATCAGCCCCAGCATTTT
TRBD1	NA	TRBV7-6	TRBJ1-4	CASSPRTGVFEKLFF	TGTGCCAGCAGCCCGAGGACAGGGGTTTTTGAAAAACTGTTTTTT
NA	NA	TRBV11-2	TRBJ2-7	CASSLQGNEQYF	TGTGCCAGCAGCTTACAGGGCAACGAGCAGTACTTC
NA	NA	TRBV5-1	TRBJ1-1	CASSSLTWDTQEAFF	TGCGCCAGCAGCAGCTTGACTTGGGACACTCAAGAAGCTTTCTTT
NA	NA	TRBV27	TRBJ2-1	CASSPLLNNEQFF	TGTGCCAGCAGTCCCCTATTGAACAATGAGCAGTTCTTC
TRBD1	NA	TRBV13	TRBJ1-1	CASSYGQGGVTEAFF	TGTGCCAGCAGCTACGGACAGGGTGGTGTAACTGAAGCTTTCTTT
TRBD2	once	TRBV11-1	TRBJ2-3	CASSLGLAGADTQYF	TGTGCCAGCAGCTTAGGGTTAGCGGGAGCTGATACGCAGTATTTT
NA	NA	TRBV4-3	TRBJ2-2	CASSPETRGIGELFF	TGCGCCAGCAGCCCTGAGACTAGGGGCATCGGGGAGCTGTTTTTT
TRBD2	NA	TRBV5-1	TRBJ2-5	CASSFSGSSGETQYF	TGCGCCAGCAGCTTCAGCGGGAGTAGTGGAGAGACCCAGTACTTC
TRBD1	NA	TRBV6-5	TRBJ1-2	CASSNQGTGSGYTF	TGTGCCAGCAGTAACCAGGGGACAGGGTCTGGCTACACCTTC
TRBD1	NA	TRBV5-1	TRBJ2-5	CASSPSGQGETQYF	TGCGCCAGCAGCCCCTCGGGACAGGGAGAGACCCAGTACTTC
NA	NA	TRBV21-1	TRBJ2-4	CASSIYRGLTKNIQYF	TGTGCCAGCAGCATATACAGGGGTCTGACCAAAAACATTCAGTACTTC